This TCR beta chain was identified in a study of blood T cell repertoires in COVID-19. Study summary: Samples came from the United States, Italy and Spain, spanning acute and convalescent COVID-19. T cells, B-cell-depleted T cells, or PBMCs provided the cDNA or gDNA that served as material.

In the authors' methods: Nucleated cell number was recorded as an estimate derived from reference gene primer amplification. Produced via immunoSEQ multiplex PCR; TCRdb's table is partial and in-frame only. V and J calls and clone size follow that table, whereas D and trimming were derived from the DNA. The sample records 150,000 to 200,000 clones, 75% to 90% being singletons. This clone was detected once. The sample carries other DNA sequences with the same CDR3. The V end was cut by 0 bases, the J end by 4 bases, with 9 bases between. The V gene's germline CDR1 is GTSNPN and CDR2 SVGIG (reference sequence). The CDR3 runs 13 residues.

The chain employs TRBV30 and TRBJ1-1; D is unclear. The specimen sequenced was peripheral blood. This clonotype was obtained from a woman between 40 and 55 years old with acute or convalescent COVID-19. The CDR3 is CAWSVVGSTEAFF. CDR3 nucleotide sequence: TGTGCCTGGAGTGTCGTGGGGAGCACTGAAGCTTTCTTT.